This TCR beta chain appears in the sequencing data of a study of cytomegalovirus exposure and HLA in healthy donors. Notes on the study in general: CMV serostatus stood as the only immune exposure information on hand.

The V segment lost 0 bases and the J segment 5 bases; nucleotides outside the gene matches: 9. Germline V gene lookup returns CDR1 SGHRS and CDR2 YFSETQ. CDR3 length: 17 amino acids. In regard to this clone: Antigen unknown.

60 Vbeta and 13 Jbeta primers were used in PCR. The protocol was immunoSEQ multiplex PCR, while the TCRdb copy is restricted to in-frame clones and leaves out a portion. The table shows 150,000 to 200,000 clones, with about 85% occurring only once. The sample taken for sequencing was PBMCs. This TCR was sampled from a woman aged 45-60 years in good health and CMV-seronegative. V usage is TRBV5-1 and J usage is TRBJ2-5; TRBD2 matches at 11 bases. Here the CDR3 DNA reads TGCGCCAGCAGCTTGGGACTAGCGGGAAATGTCCGGGAGACCCAGTACTTC. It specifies CASSLGLAGNVRETQYF.